The 31 T cell receptor beta chains in this list originate from one sample, sequenced in a study of long-term antiretroviral therapy in people with HIV. Runs used v3.0 of the immunoSEQ assay and were done at survey level. Method: immunoSEQ multiplex PCR; TCRdb's copy keeps in-frame clones and lacks some. The sample contains roughly 25,000 clones, around 79% of which appear only once. The sequencing used unsorted PBMCs, collected 1.1 years before starting antiretroviral therapy. These receptor sequences come from a woman younger than 45 with HIV.

The chain uses TRBV6-5 and TRBJ1-5, with D perhaps matching TRBD1 (5 bases). The germline V gene encodes CDR1 MNHEY and CDR2 SVGAGI. Between the trimmed V and J ends, which lost 0 bases and 6 bases, there was a span of 15 bases. The CDR3 runs to 16 residues. Here the CDR3 reads CASSYSVPGWGQPQHF. For the CDR3, the DNA is TGTGCCAGCAGTTACTCCGTCCCAGGGTGGGGTCAGCCCCAGCATTTT.

This clone was observed a single time. This chain uses TRBV18 with TRBJ1-6; 10 bases are a match to TRBD1. Losses at the gene ends were 0 bases for V and 10 bases for J; bases not matched to a gene: 3. The CDR3 runs to 15 residues. Germline lookup yields CDR1 KGHSH and CDR2 LQKENI. In DNA, the CDR3 is TGTGCCAGCTCACCACCGGGACAGGGGAACTCACCCCTCCACTTT. It specifies CASSPPGQGNSPLHF.

The chain uses TRBV11-3 and TRBJ2-3; D gene unclear. V was clipped by 3 bases and J by 5 bases, with 6 bases between them. The CDR3 consists of 12 residues. Germline CDR1 is SGHNT and CDR2 is YENEEA. DNA of the CDR3: TGTGCCAGCAGCTTGCACGGAGATACGCAGTATTTT. Translating it yields CASSLHGDTQYF.

The J gene is TRBJ1-5, the V gene TRBV2; the D is unclear. CDR3 length: 13 residues. The V gene's germline CDR1 is SNHLY and CDR2 FYNNEI. V shed 1 base and J shed 7 bases, with 8 bases lying between them. CDR3 protein: CASSEGLIQPQHF. In nucleotides, the CDR3 is TGTGCCAGCAGTGAAGGGCTCATACAGCCCCAGCATTTT.

This rearrangement joins TRBV7-9 to TRBJ2-5; the D is unclear. The CDR3 sequence is 13 residues long. The germline CDR1 and CDR2 sequences are SEHNR and FQNEAQ (reference sequence). The V end lost 3 bases, the J end lost 5 bases, and 10 bases lay between the germline ends. The CDR3 nucleotides are TGTGCCAGCAGCTTCTACGCTGGCGAGACCCAGTACTTC. Translated, it gives CASSFYAGETQYF. Full variable domain (missing parts from reference TRBV7-9 and TRBJ2-5): DTGVSQNPRHKITKRGQNVTFRCDPISEHNRLYWYRQTLGQGPEFLTYFQNEAQLEKSRLLSDRFSAERPKGSFSTLEIQRTEQGDSAMYLCASSFYAGETQYFGPGTRLLVL.

The chain is built from TRBV6-4 and TRBJ2-3; 12 bases line up with TRBD2. There are 14 residues in the CDR3. Germline V CDR1 and CDR2: MRHNA, SNTAGT. J was trimmed by 4 bases and V by 5 bases; bases with no gene match: 1. The CDR3 nucleotides read TGTGCCAGCAGTCTAGCGGGGGGGCCAGATACGCAGTATTTT. This translates into CASSLAGGPDTQYF.

This chain joins TRBV5-1 and TRBJ1-5; D is perhaps TRBD1 (6 bases). The V gene's germline CDR1 is SGHRS and CDR2 YFSETQ. V dropped 3 bases and J dropped 0 bases, with 34 bases sitting between them. CDR3 size: 23 residues. This CDR3 is CASSCVGRGRNLMRGFSNQPQHF. The CDR3 DNA sequence: TGCGCCAGCAGCTGTGTAGGTCGGGGGCGAAATCTTATGCGAGGGTTTAGCAATCAGCCCCAGCATTTT.

The CDR3, as DNA: TGTGCCAGCAGCTTCCGAGCGGGGGGCGACACCGGGGAGCTGTTTTTT. It yields the protein CASSFRAGGDTGELFF. The chain has TRBV11-2 and TRBJ2-2; 9 bases line up with TRBD2. Germline V gene data show CDR1 as SGHAT and CDR2 as FQNNGV. The V gene end was trimmed by 3 bases and the J gene end by 3 bases; junction bases not matched to a gene: 5. This CDR3 is built from 16 residues.

The chain carries TRBV6-5 and TRBJ2-1, with D uncertain. Trimming stripped 0 bases from V and 10 bases from J, with 13 bases between. Germline-derived CDR1 and CDR2 are MNHEY and SVGAGI. The CDR3 has 14 residues. CDR3 sequence (DNA): TGTGCCAGCAGTTACTCCGCCGGGCCCTTGGAGCAGTTCTTC. It specifies CASSYSAGPLEQFF.

The chain employs TRBV30 and TRBJ1-2; D not certain. This CDR3 has 13 amino acids. The V gene lost 2 bases and the J gene lost 6 bases, with 13 bases spanning the gap. Germline V CDR1 and CDR2: GTSNPN, SVGIG (reference sequence). The CDR3 loop is CAWSNGEIHGYTF. The CDR3 DNA sequence: TGTGCCTGGAGTAATGGGGAAATACATGGCTACACCTTC.

A single count supports this clone. The chain recombines TRBV10-2 with TRBJ1-2; D perhaps matches TRBD1 (5 bases). Per germline, CDR1 WSHSY and CDR2 SAAADI. The CDR3 runs 13 residues. V was pared by 5 bases and J by 8 bases, with 15 bases between. CDR3 sequence (DNA): TGCGCCAGCAGTCCGAGGCAGGGAGGGGGCTACACCTTC. Translated, it gives CASSPRQGGGYTF.

This clone was seen only a few times. This chain joins TRBV11-2 and TRBJ1-5; D uncertain. Trimming stripped 5 bases from V and 0 bases from J, with 11 bases between. CDR1 SGHAT and CDR2 FQNNGV come from the germline V gene. This CDR3 has 15 amino acids. CDR3 sequence reads: CASSLAGNSNQPQHF. CDR3 nucleotide sequence: TGTGCCAGCAGCCTCGCCGGGAATAGCAATCAGCCCCAGCATTTT.

The gene calls are TRBV30 and TRBJ1-2; TRBD1 matches at 7 bases. Germline loops: CDR1 GTSNPN, CDR2 SVGIG (reference sequence). J lost 4 bases, V lost 4 bases, and 3 bases had no gene match. There are 12 residues in the CDR3. The CDR3 DNA reads as TGTGCCTGGAAAGGGGACAGCTATGGCTACACCTTC. Its translation: CAWKGDSYGYTF.

The chain uses TRBV5-1 and TRBJ2-6; D remains ambiguous. Deletions cut 4 bases from V and 4 bases from J, with 9 bases between. This CDR3 spans 14 amino acids. The germline V gene encodes CDR1 SGHRS and CDR2 YFSETQ. CDR3 sequence reads: CASSRMGGANVLTF. The CDR3 nucleotides read TGCGCCAGCAGCAGAATGGGGGGGGCCAACGTCCTGACTTTC. Filled out from reference TRBV5-1 and TRBJ2-6, the complete variable domain reads KAGVTQTPRYLIKTRGQQVTLSCSPISGHRSVSWYQQTPGQGLQFLFEYFSETQRNKGNFPGRFSGRQFSNSRSEMNVSTLELGDSALYLCASSRMGGANVLTFGAGSRLTVL.

The chain couples TRBV5-6 to TRBJ1-2; tentatively, D is TRBD1 (6 bases). Germline CDR1 and CDR2: SGHDT and YYEEEE. The CDR3 has 14 amino acids. Between the trimmed V and J ends, which lost 2 bases and 2 bases, there was a span of 10 bases. The CDR3 sequence: CASSLGGANYGYTF. As DNA, the CDR3 is TGTGCCAGCAGCTTAGGGGGGGCCAACTATGGCTACACCTTC.

The chain is built from TRBV30 and TRBJ1-6; D possibly corresponds to TRBD1 (6 bases). The germline gives CDR1 GTSNPN, CDR2 SVGIG (reference sequence). V was pared by 0 bases and J by 9 bases, with 15 bases between. CDR3 length: 15 residues. The CDR3 region is CAWSVHRDMGSPLHF. In DNA form, the CDR3 reads TGTGCCTGGAGTGTACATCGGGACATGGGTTCACCCCTCCACTTT.

CDR3 nucleotide sequence: TGTGCCAGCAGTGACACCAGACAGGTGTACTATGGCTACACCTTC. This encodes CASSDTRQVYYGYTF. The chain joins TRBV6-4 to TRBJ1-2; a possible D gene is TRBD1 (6 bases). The V gene's germline CDR1 is MRHNA and CDR2 SNTAGT. Trimming took off 2 bases at V and 3 bases at J, with 13 bases between the two ends. CDR3 length: 15 residues.

The chain links TRBV5-6 to TRBJ1-1; D unresolved. Trimming removed 2 bases at V and 1 base at J, with 3 bases between. The CDR3 has 12 residues. Germline V gene data show CDR1 as SGHDT and CDR2 as YYEEEE. CDR3 in amino acids: CASSFENTEAFF. The CDR3 region has the DNA TGTGCCAGCAGCTTCGAGAACACTGAAGCTTTCTTT.

CDR3 residues: CATSRRDIYYGYTF. CDR3 nucleotide sequence: TGTGCCACCAGCAGACGCGACATATACTATGGCTACACCTTC. V usage is TRBV15 and J usage is TRBJ1-2; no clear D. The germline V gene has CDR1 LNHNV and CDR2 YYDKDF (reference sequence). Trimming removed 2 bases from V and 3 bases from J, with 10 bases in between. The CDR3 consists of 14 residues.

The chain couples TRBV12-5 to TRBJ2-3, with D possibly TRBD2 on 6 matching bases. Germline V gene sequence: CDR1 LGHNT, CDR2 FRNRAP. The CDR3 has 13 amino acids. Trimming cost V 5 bases and J 0 bases, with 6 bases left between them. CDR3 loop: CASGAGSTDTQYF. The CDR3 DNA reads as TGTGCTAGTGGTGCGGGGAGCACAGATACGCAGTATTTT. Using reference TRBV12-5 and TRBJ2-3 for the parts outside the CDR3, the full variable domain is DARVTQTPRHKVTEMGQEVTMRCQPILGHNTVFWYRQTMMQGLELLAYFRNRAPLDDSGMPKDRFSAEMPDATLATLKIQPSEPRDSAVYFCASGAGSTDTQYFGPGTRLTVL.

The chain has TRBV10-2 and TRBJ2-6, with D unclear. CDR3 length equals 14 residues. Germline V gene data show CDR1 as WSHSY and CDR2 as SAAADI. Between the trimmed V and J ends, which lost 8 bases and 0 bases, there was a span of 8 bases. The CDR3: CASFLDSGANVLTF. The CDR3 nucleotides read TGCGCCAGCTTCCTCGACTCTGGGGCCAACGTCCTGACTTTC.

The gene calls are TRBV27 and TRBJ2-1, with D unclear. Trimming removed 5 bases at V and 8 bases at J, with 4 bases between. Germline V gene lookup returns CDR1 MNHEY and CDR2 SMNVEV (reference sequence). This CDR3 region has 10 residues. CDR3 residues: CASSGDEQFF. The CDR3 DNA reads as TGTGCCAGCAGTGGGGATGAGCAGTTCTTC.

The chain employs TRBV10-2 and TRBJ2-7; 7 positions match TRBD2. This CDR3 comprises 13 residues. Trimming at V came to 4 bases and at J to 7 bases, leaving 7 bases not matched to a gene. Germline assignment: CDR1 WSHSY and CDR2 SAAADI. The CDR3 is CASSVPVGGEQYF. For the CDR3, the DNA is TGCGCCAGCAGTGTGCCAGTCGGGGGGGAGCAGTACTTC.

The chain carries TRBV12-5 and TRBJ2-5, with 7 bases that match TRBD2. V was pared by 1 base and J by 0 bases, with 5 bases of the junction left unmatched. The length of the CDR3 is 16 residues. CDR1 and CDR2 (germline): LGHNT, FRNRAP. CDR3 nucleotide sequence: TGTGCTAGTGGTTTGGGCACTAGCGTTTACCAAGAGACCCAGTACTTC. Amino acids: CASGLGTSVYQETQYF.

The chain links TRBV5-1 to TRBJ2-1; no definite D call. V lost 0 bases to trimming and J lost 8 bases, with 3 bases between them. The CDR3 sequence is 11 residues long. The germline CDR1 and CDR2 sequences are SGHRS and YFSETQ. CDR3 region: CASSLDYEQFF. DNA for the CDR3: TGCGCCAGCAGCTTGGATTATGAGCAGTTCTTC.

The chain has TRBV5-5 and TRBJ2-5, with D unresolved. Germline CDR1 SGHKS, CDR2 YYEKEE (reference sequence). Trimming stripped 1 base from V and 0 bases from J, with 7 bases between. This CDR3 is 14 amino acids long. The CDR3 DNA follows: TGTGCCAGCAGCTTGTGGATGTACCAAGAGACCCAGTACTTC. It translates to CASSLWMYQETQYF.

The rearrangement uses TRBV25-1 and TRBJ2-7, with a tentative D call TRBD2 (5 bases). The CDR3 length is 12 residues. The V gene's germline CDR1 is MGHDK and CDR2 SYGVNS. V lost 5 bases, J lost 1 base, and 6 bases lay in between. The CDR3 bases are TGTGCCAGCAGTTCGGGGTCCTACGAGCAGTACTTC. It encodes CASSSGSYEQYF.

V is TRBV6-1 and J is TRBJ1-5; 8 nucleotides match TRBD1. V lost 3 bases, J lost 0 bases, and 10 bases stayed unmatched. Germline loops: CDR1 MNHNS, CDR2 SASEGT. The CDR3 spans 18 residues. The CDR3 DNA reads as TGTGCCAGCAGTGAGGTACAGGGGGGCACTTATAGCAATCAGCCCCAGCATTTT. Translating it yields CASSEVQGGTYSNQPQHF.

The chain carries TRBV5-1 and TRBJ2-2; D ambiguous. The CDR3 spans 15 residues. V gave up 0 bases and J gave up 3 bases, with 9 bases separating them. Germline V gene lookup returns CDR1 SGHRS and CDR2 YFSETQ. The CDR3 DNA follows: TGCGCCAGCAGCTTGGAACAGCCCTACACCGGGGAGCTGTTTTTT. It is translated as CASSLEQPYTGELFF.

The chain is built from TRBV18 and TRBJ2-7; TRBD1 matches at 10 bases. This CDR3 is 15 amino acids long. J lost 5 bases, V lost 2 bases, and 6 bases had no gene match. Per the germline V gene, CDR1 is KGHSH and CDR2 is LQKENI. The CDR3 here is CASSPMTGGVNEQYF. CDR3 nucleotides: TGTGCCAGCTCACCAATGACAGGGGGCGTCAACGAGCAGTACTTC. Full variable domain (missing parts from reference TRBV18 and TRBJ2-7): NAGVMQNPRHLVRRRGQEARLRCSPMKGHSHVYWYRQLPEEGLKFMVYLQKENIIDESGMPKERFSAEFPKEGPSILRIQQVVRGDSAAYFCASSPMTGGVNEQYFGPGTRLTVT.

The chain uses TRBV7-6 and TRBJ2-2; D is possibly TRBD1 (6 bases). V was shortened by 2 bases and J by 3 bases, with 10 bases between the two germline ends. The CDR3 totals 15 residues. Germline values: CDR1 SGHVS, CDR2 FNYEAQ. The CDR3: CASSLQGLDTGELFF. The CDR3 region has the DNA TGTGCCAGCAGCTTACAGGGGTTGGACACCGGGGAGCTGTTTTTT. Looking up the rest from reference TRBV7-6 and TRBJ2-2 gives the full variable domain: GAGVSQSPRYKVTKRGQDVALRCDPISGHVSLYWYRQALGQGPEFLTYFNYEAQQDKSGLPNDRFSAERPEGSISTLTIQRTEQRDSAMYRCASSLQGLDTGELFFGEGSRLTVL.